A selection of T cell receptor beta chains follows, all from one sample in a study of T cells after posttransplantation cyclophosphamide. Produced via immunoSEQ multiplex PCR; TCRdb's table is partial and in-frame only. Sampling found 10,000 to 13,000 clones, none seen once. The source material was PBMCs, sampled after allogeneic stem cell transplant with posttransplant cyclophosphamide. Every receptor here comes from a female patient in her 40s who received an allogeneic stem cell transplant from a related donor, was CMV-positive, and had no GVHD. Some T cells could come from the graft donor. CDR3s include the opening cysteine and the closing phenylalanine or tryptophan. Each record gives: J gene, D gene, clone size, V gene, CDR3 DNA, CDR3 protein. A D gene is named only where the DNA matches it firmly. Clone sizes are given selectively: once, few, many, or a class where the clone is expanded.

>TRBJ2-1|TRBD2|many|TRBV7-2
TGTGCCAGCATCCGCGGGCTAGCGGGTTACAATGAGCAGTTCTTC
CASIRGLAGYNEQFF
>TRBJ1-2|-|many|TRBV10-3
TGTGCCATCAGTGAGTCGAGCTTGAGGATGGCAGGGGCAAACACCTTC
CAISESSLRMAGANTF
>TRBJ2-7|TRBD1|many|TRBV7-8
TGTGCCAGCAGCCCGGACAGGGGCCCCTACGAGCAGTACTTC
CASSPDRGPYEQYF
>TRBJ1-1|-|many|TRBV9
TGTGCCAGCAGCATTGGGACACTAGAAGTTTCCTGGGCCACTGAAGCTTTCTTT
CASSIGTLEVSWATEAFF
>TRBJ2-5|TRBD1|many|TRBV5-1
TGCGCCAGCAGCTTGGGCGACAGGGGGTCCCAAGAGACCCAGTACTTC
CASSLGDRGSQETQYF
>TRBJ1-1|-|many|TRBV28
TGTGCCAGCAATCAGGTGAACACTGAAGCTTTCTTT
CASNQVNTEAFF
>TRBJ1-2|TRBD1|many|TRBV7-3
TGTGCCAGCAGCTTAACAACAGGGGGGTACGGCTACACCTTC
CASSLTTGGYGYTF
>TRBJ1-2|-|many|TRBV30
TGTGCCTGGACTCTGTTCGAATTCGGGGGCTACACCTTC
CAWTLFEFGGYTF
>TRBJ2-2|-|many|TRBV9
TGTGCCAGCAGCGTTGTCGGAGCGAACACCGGGGAGCTGTTTTTT
CASSVVGANTGELFF
>TRBJ1-2|-|many|TRBV27
TGTGCCAGCAGTTTATATTCGGCAGGGGACTATGGCTACACCTTC
CASSLYSAGDYGYTF
>TRBJ2-7|-|many|TRBV27
TGTGCCAGCAGTTTAGTGGGGGCTGGCCCCTACGAGCAGTACTTC
CASSLVGAGPYEQYF
>TRBJ2-7|-|many|TRBV27
TGTGCCAGCAGGACCCTTCTCGGACAGACCTACGAGCAGTACTTC
CASRTLLGQTYEQYF
>TRBJ1-4|-|many|TRBV9
TGTGCCAGCAGCGTAGGGGCCGGTGAACGGGGTGAAAAACTGTTTTTT
CASSVGAGERGEKLFF
>TRBJ1-1|-|many|TRBV6-1
TGTGCCACCGTTCAGGGTGGAGTGAACACTGAAGCTTTCTTT
CATVQGGVNTEAFF
>TRBJ2-3|TRBD2|many|TRBV9
TGTGCCAGCAGCGTAGCAGCTAGCGGGCAAGATACGCAGTATTTT
CASSVAASGQDTQYF
>TRBJ1-2|-|many|TRBV5-6
TGTGCCAGCAGCTTGGGAGGGAACTATGGCTACACCTTC
CASSLGGNYGYTF
>TRBJ2-7|TRBD1|many|TRBV28
TGTGCCAGCAGTCAGAGGATCGGGATAACAGGGGGCGTACTATACGAGCAGTACTTC
CASSQRIGITGGVLYEQYF
>TRBJ1-5|-|many|TRBV28
TGTGCCAGCAATGGGGCCTATAGCAATCAGCCCCAGCATTTT
CASNGAYSNQPQHF
>TRBJ1-1|-|many|TRBV25-1
TGTGCCAGCACCAGGAACACTGAAGCTTTCTTT
CASTRNTEAFF
>TRBJ2-7|-|few|TRBV5-5
TGTGCCAGCAGCGAGACCCACTACGAGCAGTACTTC
CASSETHYEQYF
>TRBJ2-7|TRBD1|medium-sized|TRBV10-3
TGTGCCATCAGTGCCGGAACAGGGGTCAACGAGCAGTACTTC
CAISAGTGVNEQYF
>TRBJ1-1|-|many|TRBV9
TGTGCCAGCAGCGTAGCTCTAGCCGAACCGAACACTGAAGCTTTCTTT
CASSVALAEPNTEAFF
>TRBJ1-3|-|many|TRBV7-2
TGTGCCAGCAGCCCCGTCGGTTTCTCTGGAAACACCATATATTTT
CASSPVGFSGNTIYF
>TRBJ1-5|-|many|TRBV30
TGTGCCTGGAGTGTGACAAAAAATCAGCCCCAGCATTTT
CAWSVTKNQPQHF
>TRBJ1-3|-|many|TRBV4-1
TGCGCCAGCAGCCAAGACAGGGGCCGCGACTCTGGAAACACCATATATTTT
CASSQDRGRDSGNTIYF
>TRBJ1-2|-|many|TRBV18
TGTGCCAGCTCAGCGGACTCAAGGGGCTACACCTTC
CASSADSRGYTF
>TRBJ2-1|TRBD2|many|TRBV11-3
TGTGCCAGCAGCTCGGGACTAGCGCACAATGAGCAGTTCTTC
CASSSGLAHNEQFF
>TRBJ2-1|-|many|TRBV27
TGTGCCAGCAGTTTATCGAACCAGGCGAGCAATGAGCAGTTCTTC
CASSLSNQASNEQFF
>TRBJ2-3|TRBD2|many|TRBV19
TGTGCCAGTAGCAGGGAGCCGGGACTAGCGGGAGGGCCGCGGTTCACAGATACGCAGTATTTT
CASSREPGLAGGPRFTDTQYF
>TRBJ1-1|-|many|TRBV5-1
TGCGCCAGTCGGTTGTGGAGTAACACTGAAGCTTTCTTT
CASRLWSNTEAFF
>TRBJ2-2|TRBD1|many|TRBV9
TGTGCCAGCAGCGGCCGGGACAGGAGCACCGGGGAGCTGTTTTTT
CASSGRDRSTGELFF
>TRBJ2-7|-|many|TRBV30
TGTGCCTGGAGTACCGGGACTGGGTCCTACGAGCAGTACTTC
CAWSTGTGSYEQYF
>TRBJ2-1|TRBD2|many|TRBV7-9
TGTGCCAGCAGCGCACGCGGGACTAGCCTCCACAATGAGCAGTTCTTC
CASSARGTSLHNEQFF
>TRBJ2-1|-|medium-sized|TRBV18
TGTGCCAGCTCACCACCGGACAGAAACAATGAGCAGTTCTTC
CASSPPDRNNEQFF
>TRBJ2-7|TRBD1|many|TRBV2
TGTGCCAGCAGTGAGGGATTCGGGGACAGCACCTACGAGCAGTACTTC
CASSEGFGDSTYEQYF
>TRBJ2-5|-|many|TRBV28
TGTGCCAGCAGTCGAGCGGCCAGGCAAGAGACCCAGTACTTC
CASSRAARQETQYF
>TRBJ2-3|-|many|TRBV18
TGTGCCAGCTCACAATACGACGGGGTTCAAGATACGCAGTATTTT
CASSQYDGVQDTQYF
>TRBJ2-3|-|many|TRBV30
TGTGCCTGGGCTCCTAGGGGCTTAGATACGCAGTATTTT
CAWAPRGLDTQYF
>TRBJ2-7|-|many|TRBV7-2
TGTGCCAGCAGCCCCTCGTACGAGCAGTACTTC
CASSPSYEQYF
>TRBJ1-1|TRBD1|many|TRBV5-1
TGCGCCAGCAGCGTCGGGACAGGGCGGACTGAAGCTTTCTTT
CASSVGTGRTEAFF
>TRBJ2-7|TRBD1|-|TRBV23-1
TGCGCCAGCAGTATCAACAGGGGCGAGCAGTACTTC
CASSINRGEQYF
>TRBJ1-5|-|many|TRBV7-9
TGTGCCAGCAGCTTATGGCAGGGCACCGAGCCCCAGCATTTT
CASSLWQGTEPQHF
>TRBJ2-3|TRBD1|many|TRBV27
TGTGCCAGCAGTCGACAGGGAATTCTGACAGATACGCAGTATTTT
CASSRQGILTDTQYF
>TRBJ1-2|TRBD1|many|TRBV30
TGTGCCTGGAGCTTTACAGGGGGGCATGGCTACACCTTC
CAWSFTGGHGYTF
>TRBJ1-3|TRBD1|many|TRBV11-2
TGTGCCAGCAGCTTCAGAGGGACAGAGGATTCTTTCCCTGGAAACACCATATATTTT
CASSFRGTEDSFPGNTIYF
>TRBJ1-6|-|many|TRBV15
TGTGCCACCAGCAGAGAGAGGGATAATTCACCCCTCCACTTT
CATSRERDNSPLHF
>TRBJ2-7|-|-|TRBV6-1
TGTGCCAGCCGGACAGCACACGAGCAGTACTTC
CASRTAHEQYF